The 22 T cell receptor beta chains given below trace back to one sample, sequenced in a study of blood T cell repertoires in COVID-19. Libraries were prepared by immunoSEQ multiplex PCR; TCRdb keeps only in-frame clonotypes and omits some of them. The repertoire has roughly 140,000 clones, roughly 84% of them found once; the top ten carry approximately 10%. Material: peripheral blood. These receptors were collected from a woman in her forties or fifties with acute or convalescent COVID-19.

The chain carries TRBV21-1 and TRBJ1-2. TRBV21-1 is given as a pseudogene. The length of the CDR3 is 11 residues. CDR3 nucleotides: TGTGCCAGCCGGGAGGGGTATGGCTACACCTTC. This translates into CASREGYGYTF.

This clone has only a few counts. The J gene is TRBJ1-6, the V gene TRBV28; D remains ambiguous. Trimming shortened V by 7 bases and J by 6 bases, and 10 bases separated the two germline ends. The CDR3 totals 13 residues. Germline CDR1 and CDR2: MDHEN and SYDVKM. The CDR3 sequence: CASTRGPNSPLHF. The DNA of the CDR3 is TGTGCCAGCACCAGAGGTCCTAATTCACCCCTCCACTTT. Complete variable domain (other parts from reference TRBV28 and TRBJ1-6): DVKVTQSSRYLVKRTGEKVFLECVQDMDHENMFWYRQDPGLGLRLIYFSYDVKMKEKGDIPEGYSVSREKKERFSLILESASTNQTSMYLCASTRGPNSPLHFGNGTRLTVT.

The V gene is TRBV29-1, the J gene TRBJ2-1; 12 nucleotides agree with TRBD2. This CDR3 region has 15 residues. Germline V gene sequence: CDR1 SQVTM, CDR2 ANQGSEA. With 6 bases clipped from V and 4 bases from J, the junction kept 7 bases outside the gene matches. The CDR3: CSVPRTSGIYNEQFF. The CDR3 nucleotides are TGCAGCGTGCCTCGGACTAGCGGGATTTACAATGAGCAGTTCTTC.

CDR3 loop: CASRPDRQDLEAFF. The CDR3 DNA is TGTGCCAGCAGACCCGACCGACAGGACCTTGAAGCTTTCTTT. V gene TRBV5-5 combines with J gene TRBJ1-1, with D perhaps TRBD1 (6 bases). V was cut by 5 bases and J by 7 bases, with 18 bases left in between. This CDR3 spans 14 amino acids. CDR1 and CDR2 (germline): SGHKS, YYEKEE (reference sequence).

V usage is TRBV6-2 or TRBV6-3 and J usage is TRBJ1-3; TRBD1 might be the D (5 bases). The CDR3 contains 15 residues. With 0 bases removed from V and 2 bases from J, the gap between germline ends came to 8 bases. CDR1 is MNHEY and CDR2 is SVGEGT in the germline V gene. The CDR3 coding sequence is TGTGCCAGCAGTTACTCCTCAGGGCCTGGAAACACCATATATTTT. It yields the protein CASSYSSGPGNTIYF.

This clone was seen only once. V usage is TRBV15 and J usage is TRBJ2-1, with D possibly matching TRBD2 (5 bases). Germline CDR1 and CDR2: LNHNV and YYDKDF (reference sequence). V was shortened by 0 bases and J by 9 bases, with 18 bases between the two germline ends. The CDR3 contains 16 residues. CDR3 residues: CATSRDPPSRPSEQFF. In DNA, the CDR3 is TGTGCCACCAGCAGAGATCCCCCTAGCCGGCCGAGTGAGCAGTTCTTC. Complete variable domain (other parts from reference TRBV15 and TRBJ2-1): DAMVIQNPRYQVTQFGKPVTLSCSQTLNHNVMYWYQQKSSQAPKLLFHYYDKDFNNEADTPDNFQSRRPNTSFCFLDIRSPGLGDTAMYLCATSRDPPSRPSEQFFGPGTRLTVL.

This clone is a singleton in its sample. This chain connects TRBV19 to TRBJ1-2; a possible D gene is TRBD1 (6 bases). Germline lookup yields CDR1 LNHDA and CDR2 SQIVND (reference sequence). The CDR3 consists of 14 residues. V gave up 7 bases and J gave up 5 bases, with 17 bases separating them. CDR3 coding DNA: TGTGCCAGTAACCCAACGACAGGCGATTATGGCTACACCTTC. Protein: CASNPTTGDYGYTF. The full variable domain, in which reference TRBV19 and TRBJ1-2 provide the parts outside the CDR3, is DGGITQSPKYLFRKEGQNVTLSCEQNLNHDAMYWYRQDPGQGLRLIYYSQIVNDFQKGDIAEGYSVSREKKESFPLTVTSAQKNPTAFYLCASNPTTGDYGYTFGSGTRLTVV.

The chain links TRBV28 to TRBJ2-7; the D gene is possibly TRBD2 (6 bases). Germline V CDR1 and CDR2: MDHEN, SYDVKM. This CDR3 spans 15 amino acids. V was pared by 6 bases and J by 0 bases, with 15 bases between. As DNA, the CDR3 is TGTGCCAGCAGGGGGGGAGGAACCTTCTCCTACGAGCAGTACTTC. The encoded protein is CASRGGGTFSYEQYF.

The chain is built from TRBV4-2 and TRBJ2-1; 11 bases agree with TRBD2. CDR1 LGHNA and CDR2 YNFKEQ come from the germline V gene. V trimming: 1 base; J trimming: 2 bases; junction bases outside the gene matches: 7. The CDR3 has 18 amino acids. The CDR3 loop is CASSQGLTSGVTYNEQFF. The CDR3 nucleotides are TGTGCCAGCAGCCAAGGACTGACTAGCGGGGTGACCTACAATGAGCAGTTCTTC.

V and J are TRBV5-1 and TRBJ2-5, with TRBD1 matching 8 bases. Germline CDR1 SGHRS, CDR2 YFSETQ. Trimming removed 3 bases from V and 5 bases from J; junction bases left unmatched: 3. The CDR3 is 13 residues long. The CDR3 bases are TGCGCCAGCAGCTATCAGGGGGCGGAGACCCAGTACTTC. Encoded protein: CASSYQGAETQYF.

V usage is TRBV11-2 and J usage is TRBJ2-1; a possible D gene is TRBD2 (5 bases). This CDR3 has 15 residues. V lost 2 bases to trimming and J lost 4 bases, with 12 bases between them. Germline CDR1 is SGHAT and CDR2 is FQNNGV. The CDR3 DNA sequence: TGTGCCAGCAGCTTAAGGCTAGCTGGGTACAATGAGCAGTTCTTC. Its protein is CASSLRLAGYNEQFF.

J is TRBJ1-6 and V is TRBV19; D possibly corresponds to TRBD1 (5 bases). From germline, CDR1 is LNHDA and CDR2 SQIVND (reference sequence). CDR3 length: 17 residues. The ends were cut back, 6 bases at V and 0 bases at J, with 15 bases in the middle. Written as DNA, the CDR3 is TGTGCCAGTAGAATCCAGGGAGGAACCTCCTATAATTCACCCCTCCACTTT. Residues: CASRIQGGTSYNSPLHF.

This clone appeared once. The gene calls are TRBV5-4 and TRBJ2-2; TRBD1 aligns across 7 bases. The J segment lost 6 bases and the V segment lost 0 bases, leaving 8 bases of the junction unmatched. This CDR3 region has 16 residues. CDR1 is SGHNT and CDR2 is YYREEE in the germline V gene (reference sequence). This CDR3 reads CASSLGDRVGAGELFF. CDR3 sequence (DNA): TGTGCCAGCAGCTTGGGAGACAGGGTCGGGGCCGGGGAGCTGTTTTTT.

This sequence joins TRBV4-3 and TRBJ1-1; D is unclear. V was pared by 2 bases and J by 0 bases, with 7 bases between. Germline V lookup: CDR1 LGHNA, CDR2 YSLEER. The CDR3 covers 14 residues. The CDR3 reads CASSQPGMNTEAFF. CDR3 DNA sequence: TGCGCCAGCAGCCAACCGGGGATGAACACTGAAGCTTTCTTT.

V and J are TRBV10-3 and TRBJ1-3; no clear D. Germline values: CDR1 ENHRY, CDR2 SYGVKD. Trimming stripped 1 base from V and 2 bases from J, with 12 bases between. This CDR3 has 16 amino acids. CDR3 sequence reads: CAISEWVGVTGNTIYF. The CDR3 DNA follows: TGTGCCATCAGTGAGTGGGTGGGCGTAACTGGAAACACCATATATTTT.

This chain links TRBV19 with TRBJ2-7; 9 nucleotides line up with TRBD1. V was clipped by 8 bases and J by 0 bases; unmatched bases: 8. The CDR3 sequence is 15 residues long. Per the germline V gene, CDR1 is LNHDA and CDR2 is SQIVND (reference sequence). This chain's CDR3 is CASHPGTGPSYEQYF. The CDR3 bases are TGTGCCAGTCACCCCGGGACAGGGCCCTCCTACGAGCAGTACTTC. Supplemented by reference TRBV19 and TRBJ2-7, the full variable domain reads DGGITQSPKYLFRKEGQNVTLSCEQNLNHDAMYWYRQDPGQGLRLIYYSQIVNDFQKGDIAEGYSVSREKKESFPLTVTSAQKNPTAFYLCASHPGTGPSYEQYFGPGTRLTVT.

The genes are TRBV21-1 and TRBJ1-5; TRBD1, the table's D call, was not compared with the DNA. TRBV21-1 is listed as a pseudogene. The CDR3 is 14 residues long. The CDR3 reads CASSIPGHYQPQHF. CDR3 sequence (DNA): TGTGCCAGCAGCATCCCGGGACACTATCAGCCCCAGCATTTT.

This chain connects TRBV4-1 to TRBJ2-1, with unresolved D. Germline V CDR1 and CDR2: MGHRA, YSYEKL. Trimming left V 0 bases short and J 6 bases short, with 15 bases between. The CDR3 has 16 residues. The CDR3 nucleotides are TGCGCCAGCAGCCAAGAGCGGTCCACGATGGCCAATGAGCAGTTCTTC. It specifies CASSQERSTMANEQFF.

This sequence joins TRBV3-1 (or the pseudogene TRBV3-2) and TRBJ2-7; D unclear. The CDR3 has 14 amino acids. V lost 6 bases and J 0 bases, leaving 12 bases between the germline ends. CDR1 and CDR2 (germline): LGHDT, YNNKEL (reference sequence). The CDR3 protein is CASRPTYSSYEQYF. The CDR3 DNA reads TGTGCCAGCAGGCCCACCTACTCCTCCTACGAGCAGTACTTC.

CDR3 region: CASSAGTGDGYGYTF. For the CDR3, the DNA is TGTGCCAGCTCAGCCGGGACAGGGGATGGCTATGGCTACACCTTC. The rearrangement joins TRBV18 to TRBJ1-2; 10 nucleotides line up with TRBD1. V lost 5 bases and J lost 4; bases outside the gene matches: 7. Per the germline V gene, CDR1 is KGHSH and CDR2 is LQKENI. The CDR3 extends over 15 amino acids.

The chain is built from TRBV15 and TRBJ2-1, with D maybe TRBD1 (5 bases). There are 17 residues in the CDR3. CDR1 and CDR2 (germline): LNHNV, YYDKDF (reference sequence). The V end lost 2 bases, the J end lost 1 base, and 15 bases lay between the germline ends. The CDR3 DNA reads TGTGCCACCAGCAGACCAGGGATTCGGAGTTCCTACAATGAGCAGTTCTTC. This gives the protein CATSRPGIRSSYNEQFF.

The chain links TRBV3-1 (or the pseudogene TRBV3-2) to TRBJ2-7, with 7 bases identical to TRBD2. CDR1 LGHDT and CDR2 YNNKEL come from the germline V gene (reference sequence). CDR3 length: 15 amino acids. V gave up 0 bases and J gave up 3 bases; unmatched junction bases: 5. CDR3 sequence: CASSQDRRGFYEQYF. The CDR3 DNA reads as TGTGCCAGCAGCCAAGATCGGCGGGGGTTCTACGAGCAGTACTTC.